The T cell receptor (beta chain) described here comes from a study of cytomegalovirus exposure and HLA in healthy donors. Study outcomes and limitations: In vitro assays verified that three CMV-associated chains recognized CMV antigens specifically. Previously analyzed data showed that most TCR beta V segments were productive at a frequency of about 87% or about 30%.

A remark on this clone: What it binds is not known.

It was with 60 Vbeta and 13 Jbeta primers that the PCR ran. Sequencing used immunoSEQ multiplex PCR; TCRdb keeps in-frame clones, though not all of them. The table shows 75,000 to 100,000 clones, with 64% occurring only once. The V gene's germline CDR1 is LNHDA and CDR2 SQIVND (reference sequence). V lost 0 bases, J lost 1 base, and 6 bases stayed unmatched. CDR3 length equals 17 residues. The sequenced sample was PBMCs. The clonotype was recovered from a man between 60 and 75 years old in good health and CMV-seronegative. V usage is TRBV19 and J usage is TRBJ2-7; the match to TRBD2 covers 10 bases. CDR3: CASSIDPSGGLSYEQYF. CDR3 in DNA: TGTGCCAGTAGTATAGACCCTAGCGGGGGACTATCCTACGAGCAGTACTTC.